This TCR beta chain was found in a study of T cells in Graves' hyperthyroidism and ophthalmopathy. Study information: Peripheral blood was secured at the point of initial diagnosis, before any treatment.

TCR beta CDR3 regions were amplified from RNA transcripts. HTBI primers were used for first-round RT-PCR of the TCR CDR3. MiXCR, applied by TCRdb to the multiplex PCR reads, yields one record per CDR3 protein. The data show hundreds of thousands of distinct CDR3 sequences, with more than 12% seen just once and around a third held by the top ten. This clonotype has at least ten counts. Its antigen is unidentified. Germline assignment: CDR1 SNHLY and CDR2 FYNNEI. This CDR3 has 13 amino acids. Trimming left V 6 bases short and J 2 bases short, with 10 bases between. Diagnosis rested on symptoms, serum thyroxine and TRAb, thyroid ultrasound, and orbital computed tomography. Study results and caveats: In the blood, most expanded thyroid clonotypes above 0.001 appeared as well. Progression to ophthalmopathy was predicted a median of about six months early.

The clonotype was recovered from a woman aged 25 to 45 with Graves' hyperthyroidism. V and J are TRBV2 and TRBJ1-1; D unresolved. Specimen: blood. The CDR3 nucleotides are TGTGCCAGCAGAACCACTCGAAACACTGAAGCTTTCTTT. It specifies CASRTTRNTEAFF. Based on the CDR3 plus reference TRBV2 and TRBJ1-1, the full variable domain is EPEVTQTPSHQVTQMGQEVILRCVPISNHLYFYWYRQILGQKVEFLVSFYNNEISEKSEIFDDQFSVERPDGSNFTLKIRSTKLEDSAMYFCASRTTRNTEAFFGQGTRLTVV.